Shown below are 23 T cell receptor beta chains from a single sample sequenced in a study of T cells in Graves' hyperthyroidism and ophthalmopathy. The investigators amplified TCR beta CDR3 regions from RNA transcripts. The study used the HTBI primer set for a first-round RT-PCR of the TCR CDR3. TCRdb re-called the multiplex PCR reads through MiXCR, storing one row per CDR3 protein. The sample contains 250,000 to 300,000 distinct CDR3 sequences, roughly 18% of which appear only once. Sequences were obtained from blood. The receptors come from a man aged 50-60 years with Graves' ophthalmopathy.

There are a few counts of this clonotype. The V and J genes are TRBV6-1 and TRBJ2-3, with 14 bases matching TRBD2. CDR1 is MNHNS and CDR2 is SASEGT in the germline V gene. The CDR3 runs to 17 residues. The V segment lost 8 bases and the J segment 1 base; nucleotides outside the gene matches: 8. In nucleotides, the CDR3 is TGTGCCAGCGTCCGACTAGCGGGAGGGCCAGGCACAGATACGCAGTATTTT. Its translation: CASVRLAGGPGTDTQYF.

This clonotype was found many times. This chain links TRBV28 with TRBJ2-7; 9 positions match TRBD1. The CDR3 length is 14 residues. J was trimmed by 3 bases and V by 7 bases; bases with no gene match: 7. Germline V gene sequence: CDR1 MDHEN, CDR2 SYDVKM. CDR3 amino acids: CASTRQGGSYEQYF. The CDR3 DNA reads TGTGCCAGCACCCGACAGGGGGGAAGCTACGAGCAGTACTTC. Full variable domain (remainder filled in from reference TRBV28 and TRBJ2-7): DVKVTQSSRYLVKRTGEKVFLECVQDMDHENMFWYRQDPGLGLRLIYFSYDVKMKEKGDIPEGYSVSREKKERFSLILESASTNQTSMYLCASTRQGGSYEQYFGPGTRLTVT.

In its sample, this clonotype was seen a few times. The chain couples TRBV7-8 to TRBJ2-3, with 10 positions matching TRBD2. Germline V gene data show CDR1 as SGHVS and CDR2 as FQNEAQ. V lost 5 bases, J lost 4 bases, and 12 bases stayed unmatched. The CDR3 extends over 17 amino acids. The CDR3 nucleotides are TGTGCCAGCAGCCCTCGACTAGCGGGTAGGGAAGCAGATACGCAGTATTTT. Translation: CASSPRLAGREADTQYF.

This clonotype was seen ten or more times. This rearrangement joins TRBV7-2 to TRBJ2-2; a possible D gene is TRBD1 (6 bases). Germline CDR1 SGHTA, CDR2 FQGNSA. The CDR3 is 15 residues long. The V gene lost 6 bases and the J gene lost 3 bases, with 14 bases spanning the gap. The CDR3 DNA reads TGTGCCAGCAGTCGTGGACAGCCGTACACCGGGGAGCTGTTTTTT. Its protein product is CASSRGQPYTGELFF.

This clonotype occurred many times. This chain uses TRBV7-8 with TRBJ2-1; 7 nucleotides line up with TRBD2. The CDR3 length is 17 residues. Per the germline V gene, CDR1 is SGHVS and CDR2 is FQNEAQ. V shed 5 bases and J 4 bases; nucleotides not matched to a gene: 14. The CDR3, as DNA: TGTGCCAGCAGCCTCTACGACCGGCGGGAGATTTACAATGAGCAGTTCTTC. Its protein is CASSLYDRREIYNEQFF.

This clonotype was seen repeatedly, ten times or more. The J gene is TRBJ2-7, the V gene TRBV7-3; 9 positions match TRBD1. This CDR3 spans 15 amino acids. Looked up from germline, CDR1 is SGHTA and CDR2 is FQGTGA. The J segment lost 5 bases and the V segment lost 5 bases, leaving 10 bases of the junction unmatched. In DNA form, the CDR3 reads TGTGCCAGCAGCAAAGGGGGACAGGGTAGCGACGAGCAGTACTTC. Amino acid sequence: CASSKGGQGSDEQYF.

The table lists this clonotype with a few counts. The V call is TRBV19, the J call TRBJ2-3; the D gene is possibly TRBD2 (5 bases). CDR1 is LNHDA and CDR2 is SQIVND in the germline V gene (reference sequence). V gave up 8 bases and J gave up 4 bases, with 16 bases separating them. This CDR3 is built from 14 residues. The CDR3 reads CASSRREGADTQYF. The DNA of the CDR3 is TGTGCCAGTTCCCGACGCGAGGGTGCAGATACGCAGTATTTT.

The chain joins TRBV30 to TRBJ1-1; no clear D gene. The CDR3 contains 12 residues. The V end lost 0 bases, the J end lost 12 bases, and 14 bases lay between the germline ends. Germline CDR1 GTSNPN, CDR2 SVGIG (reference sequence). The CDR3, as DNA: TGTGCCTGGAGTGTACGTGTAGGGCGCTCTTTCTTT. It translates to CAWSVRVGRSFF.

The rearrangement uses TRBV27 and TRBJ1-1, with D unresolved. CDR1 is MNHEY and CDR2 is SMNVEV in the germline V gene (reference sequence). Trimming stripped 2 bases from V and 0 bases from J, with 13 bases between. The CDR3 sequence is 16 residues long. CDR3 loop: CASSLRRPPLNTEAFF. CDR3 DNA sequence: TGTGCCAGCAGTTTACGGCGGCCTCCCCTGAACACTGAAGCTTTCTTT.

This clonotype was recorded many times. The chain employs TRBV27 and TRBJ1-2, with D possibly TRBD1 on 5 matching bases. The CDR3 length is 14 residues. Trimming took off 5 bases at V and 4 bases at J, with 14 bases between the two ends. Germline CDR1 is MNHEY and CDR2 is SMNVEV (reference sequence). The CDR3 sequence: CASSLTGESYGYTF. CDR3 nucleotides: TGTGCCAGCAGTCTTACGGGGGAAAGCTATGGCTACACCTTC.

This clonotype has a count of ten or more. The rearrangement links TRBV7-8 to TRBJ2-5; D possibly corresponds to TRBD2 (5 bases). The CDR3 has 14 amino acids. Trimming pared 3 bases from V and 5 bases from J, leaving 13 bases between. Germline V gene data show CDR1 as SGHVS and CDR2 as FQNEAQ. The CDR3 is CASSFLARGETQYF. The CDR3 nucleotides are TGTGCCAGCAGCTTCCTAGCTCGAGGGGAGACCCAGTACTTC.

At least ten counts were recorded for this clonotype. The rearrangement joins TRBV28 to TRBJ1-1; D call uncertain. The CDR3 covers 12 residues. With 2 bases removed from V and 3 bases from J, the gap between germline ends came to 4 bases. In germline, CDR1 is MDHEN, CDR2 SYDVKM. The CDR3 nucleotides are TGTGCCAGCAGTTTAACGCACACTGAAGCTTTCTTT. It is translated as CASSLTHTEAFF.

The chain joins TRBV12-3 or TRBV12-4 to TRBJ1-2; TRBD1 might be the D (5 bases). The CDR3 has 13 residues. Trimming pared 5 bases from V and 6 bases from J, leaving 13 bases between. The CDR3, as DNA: TGTGCCAGCAGTCCCAGGGACGCGGATGGCTACACCTTC. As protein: CASSPRDADGYTF.

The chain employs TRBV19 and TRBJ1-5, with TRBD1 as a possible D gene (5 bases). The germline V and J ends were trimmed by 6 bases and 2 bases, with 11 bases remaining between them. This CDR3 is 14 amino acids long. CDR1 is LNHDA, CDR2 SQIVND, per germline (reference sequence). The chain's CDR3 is CASSGLQGNQPQHF. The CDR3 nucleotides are TGTGCCAGTAGCGGCCTACAGGGCAATCAGCCCCAGCATTTT. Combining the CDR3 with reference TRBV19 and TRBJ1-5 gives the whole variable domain DGGITQSPKYLFRKEGQNVTLSCEQNLNHDAMYWYRQDPGQGLRLIYYSQIVNDFQKGDIAEGYSVSREKKESFPLTVTSAQKNPTAFYLCASSGLQGNQPQHFGDGTRLSIL.

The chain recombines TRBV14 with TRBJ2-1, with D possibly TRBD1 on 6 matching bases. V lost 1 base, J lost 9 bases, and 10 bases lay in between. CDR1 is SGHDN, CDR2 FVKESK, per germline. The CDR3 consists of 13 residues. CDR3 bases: TGTGCCAGCAGCCAAGTGGCAGGGGTTGAGCAGTTCTTC. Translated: CASSQVAGVEQFF.

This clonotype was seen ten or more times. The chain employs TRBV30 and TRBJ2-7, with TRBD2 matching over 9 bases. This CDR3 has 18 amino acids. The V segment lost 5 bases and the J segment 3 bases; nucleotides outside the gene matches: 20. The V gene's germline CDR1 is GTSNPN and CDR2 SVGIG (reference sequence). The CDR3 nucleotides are TGTGCCTGGTTTAAGGCCCAGCGGGGACTAGCCGGGAACTACGAGCAGTACTTC. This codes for CAWFKAQRGLAGNYEQYF.

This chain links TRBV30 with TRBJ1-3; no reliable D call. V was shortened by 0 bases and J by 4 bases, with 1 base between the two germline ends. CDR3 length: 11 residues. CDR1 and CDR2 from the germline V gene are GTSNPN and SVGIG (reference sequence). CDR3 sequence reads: CAWSVGNTIYF. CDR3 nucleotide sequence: TGTGCCTGGAGTGTAGGAAACACCATATATTTT.

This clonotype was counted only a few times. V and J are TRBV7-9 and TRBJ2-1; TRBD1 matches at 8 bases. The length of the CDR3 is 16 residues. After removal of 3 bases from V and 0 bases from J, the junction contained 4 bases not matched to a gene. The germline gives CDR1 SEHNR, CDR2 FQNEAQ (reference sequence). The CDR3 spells CASSLTGDSSYNEQFF. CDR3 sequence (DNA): TGTGCCAGCAGCTTGACAGGGGATAGCTCCTACAATGAGCAGTTCTTC. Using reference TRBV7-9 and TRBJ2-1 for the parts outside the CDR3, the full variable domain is DTGVSQNPRHKITKRGQNVTFRCDPISEHNRLYWYRQTLGQGPEFLTYFQNEAQLEKSRLLSDRFSAERPKGSFSTLEIQRTEQGDSAMYLCASSLTGDSSYNEQFFGPGTRLTVL.

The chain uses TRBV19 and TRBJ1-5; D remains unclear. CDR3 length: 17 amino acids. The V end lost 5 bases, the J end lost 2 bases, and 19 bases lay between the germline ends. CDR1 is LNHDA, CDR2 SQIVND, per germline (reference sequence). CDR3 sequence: CASSSPRAEGRNQPQHF. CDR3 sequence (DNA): TGTGCCAGTAGTTCTCCGCGGGCAGAAGGGCGCAATCAGCCCCAGCATTTT.

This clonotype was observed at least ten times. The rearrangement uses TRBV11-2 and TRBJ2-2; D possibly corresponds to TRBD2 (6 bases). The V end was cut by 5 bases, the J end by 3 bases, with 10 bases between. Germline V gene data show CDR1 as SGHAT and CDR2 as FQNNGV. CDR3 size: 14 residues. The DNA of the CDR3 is TGTGCCAGCAGCATAGCGGCACACACCGGGGAGCTGTTTTTT. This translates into CASSIAAHTGELFF.

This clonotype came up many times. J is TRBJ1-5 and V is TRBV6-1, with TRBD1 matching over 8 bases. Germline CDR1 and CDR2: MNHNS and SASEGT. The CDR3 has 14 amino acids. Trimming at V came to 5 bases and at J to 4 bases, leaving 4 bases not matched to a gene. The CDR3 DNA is TGTGCCAGCAGTACAGGGGGGGAGAATCAGCCCCAGCATTTT. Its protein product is CASSTGGENQPQHF.

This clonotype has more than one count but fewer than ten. The CDR3 spells CASSRDSSDTQYF. CDR3 in DNA: TGTGCCAGCAGTCGGGACTCCTCAGATACGCAGTATTTT. This rearrangement joins TRBV28 to TRBJ2-3; weak D call: TRBD2 (6 bases). The germline V and J ends were trimmed by 5 bases and 4 bases, with 10 bases remaining between them. This CDR3 is 13 amino acids long. Germline V lookup: CDR1 MDHEN, CDR2 SYDVKM.

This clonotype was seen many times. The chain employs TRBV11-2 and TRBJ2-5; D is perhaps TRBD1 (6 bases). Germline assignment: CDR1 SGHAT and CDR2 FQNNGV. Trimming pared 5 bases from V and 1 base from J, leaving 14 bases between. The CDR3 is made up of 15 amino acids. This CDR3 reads CASSLNRAVQETQYF. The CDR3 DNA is TGTGCCAGCAGCCTCAACAGGGCCGTCCAAGAGACCCAGTACTTC.